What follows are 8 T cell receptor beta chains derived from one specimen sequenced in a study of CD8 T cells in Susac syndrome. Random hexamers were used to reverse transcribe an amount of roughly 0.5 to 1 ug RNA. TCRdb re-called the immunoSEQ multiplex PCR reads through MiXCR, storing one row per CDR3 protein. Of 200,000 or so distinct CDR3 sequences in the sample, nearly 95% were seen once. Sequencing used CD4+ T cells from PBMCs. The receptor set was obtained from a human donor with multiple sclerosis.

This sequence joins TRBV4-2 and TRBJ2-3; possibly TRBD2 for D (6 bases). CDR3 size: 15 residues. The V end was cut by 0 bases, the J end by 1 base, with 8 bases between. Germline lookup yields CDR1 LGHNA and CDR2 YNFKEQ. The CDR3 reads CASSQEQRGTDTQYF. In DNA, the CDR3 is TGTGCCAGCAGCCAAGAACAGCGGGGCACAGATACGCAGTATTTT.

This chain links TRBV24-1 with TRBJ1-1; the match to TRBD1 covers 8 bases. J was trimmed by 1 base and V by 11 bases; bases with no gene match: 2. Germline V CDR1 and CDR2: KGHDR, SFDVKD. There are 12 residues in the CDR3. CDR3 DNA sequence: TGTGCCATTCAGGGGGCGAACACTGAAGCTTTCTTT. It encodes CAIQGANTEAFF.

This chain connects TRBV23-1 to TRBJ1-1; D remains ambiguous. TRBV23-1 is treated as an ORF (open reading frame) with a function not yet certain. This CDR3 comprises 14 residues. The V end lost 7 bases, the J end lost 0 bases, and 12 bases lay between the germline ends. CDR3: CASTPGSMNTEAFF. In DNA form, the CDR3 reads TGCGCCAGCACTCCTGGCAGCATGAACACTGAAGCTTTCTTT.

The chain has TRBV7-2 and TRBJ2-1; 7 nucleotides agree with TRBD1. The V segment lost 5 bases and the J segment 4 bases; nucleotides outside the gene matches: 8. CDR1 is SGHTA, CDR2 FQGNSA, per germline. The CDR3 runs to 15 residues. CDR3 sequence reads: CASSSTGTAYNEQFF. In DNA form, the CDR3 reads TGTGCCAGCAGCAGTACCGGGACAGCATACAATGAGCAGTTCTTC.

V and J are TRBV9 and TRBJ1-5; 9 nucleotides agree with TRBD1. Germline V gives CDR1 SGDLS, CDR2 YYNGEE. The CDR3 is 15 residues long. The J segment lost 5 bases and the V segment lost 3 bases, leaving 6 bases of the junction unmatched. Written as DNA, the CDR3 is TGTGCCAGCAGCGCCTCGACAGGGGGGTATCAGCCCCAGCATTTT. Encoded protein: CASSASTGGYQPQHF.

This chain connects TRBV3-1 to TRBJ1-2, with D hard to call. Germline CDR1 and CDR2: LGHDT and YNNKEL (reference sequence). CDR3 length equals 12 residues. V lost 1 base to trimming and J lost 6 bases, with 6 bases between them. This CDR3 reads CASSQASNGYTF. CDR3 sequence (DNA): TGTGCCAGCAGCCAAGCGAGTAATGGCTACACCTTC.

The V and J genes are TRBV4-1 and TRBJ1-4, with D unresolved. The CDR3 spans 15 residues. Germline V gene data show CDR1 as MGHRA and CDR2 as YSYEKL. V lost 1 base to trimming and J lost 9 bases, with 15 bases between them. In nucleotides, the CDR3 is TGCGCCAGCAGCCAAGTTGGAGCCTCGGGTAAAAAACTGTTTTTT. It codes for CASSQVGASGKKLFF.

The chain's CDR3 is CSARGGAKNIQYF. DNA of the CDR3: TGCAGTGCTAGGGGAGGGGCCAAAAACATTCAGTACTTC. The chain links TRBV20-1 to TRBJ2-4; 7 bases line up with TRBD2. CDR1 is DFQATT, CDR2 SNEGSKA, per germline (reference sequence). The length of the CDR3 is 13 residues. V was clipped by 3 bases and J by 1 base; unmatched bases: 0.